These 16 T cell receptor beta chains originate from one sample sequenced in a study of HIV-infected patients and healthy controls. Reverse transcription used around 540 ng RNA and constant-region primers for alpha and beta. Alpha and beta chain libraries were made separately by chain-specific third strand synthesis with multiplexing indices. TCRdb processed the 5' RACE reads anew with MiXCR; each CDR3 protein has one entry. The sample carries fewer than 20,000 distinct CDR3 sequences, approximately 8.3% recorded once. No cell fractionation was done, so the repertoire covers all unsorted peripheral blood T cells. The specimen was blood. These receptors came from an adult in good health.

This clonotype was counted at least ten times. The V and J genes are TRBV18 and TRBJ1-3; D not resolved. Between the trimmed V and J ends, which lost 8 bases and 0 bases, there was a span of 11 bases. The CDR3 is 14 amino acids. Germline CDR1 reads KGHSH; CDR2 reads LQKENI. The CDR3 here is CASTPEPSGNTIYF. DNA of the CDR3: TGTGCCAGCACCCCAGAACCCTCTGGAAACACCATATATTTT.

There are a few counts of this clonotype. The genes are TRBV5-8 and TRBJ1-4; D is unclear. Germline V gene sequence: CDR1 SGHTS, CDR2 YDEGEE. V lost 5 bases and J lost 4, with 12 bases in between. The CDR3 consists of 14 residues. The CDR3 here is CASRPRRINEKLFF. The CDR3 DNA sequence: TGTGCCAGCAGACCGAGGAGGATTAATGAAAAACTGTTTTTT.

CDR3 region: CASGQASNQPQHF. The CDR3 coding sequence is TGTGCCAGCGGACAGGCCAGCAATCAGCCCCAGCATTTT. The chain joins TRBV6-2 or TRBV6-3 to TRBJ1-5, with 7 bases matching TRBD1. Germline trimming cut 8 bases from V and 1 base from J; bases unmatched to any gene: 2. CDR1 is MNHEY and CDR2 is SVGEGT in the germline V gene. The CDR3 runs to 13 residues.

By frequency in the sample, this clonotype is medium-sized. This sequence joins TRBV24-1 and TRBJ2-2; D gene uncertain. Germline-derived CDR1 and CDR2 are KGHDR and SFDVKD. This CDR3 has 12 residues. V shed 5 bases and J shed 3 bases, with 3 bases lying between them. CDR3 sequence: CATSAYTGELFF. CDR3 coding DNA: TGTGCCACCAGTGCTTACACCGGGGAGCTGTTTTTT.

Relative to its sample, this clonotype is medium-sized (0.01 to 0.1%). Here the CDR3 DNA reads TGCGCCAGCAGCGCGGGGGACCGGGGCGATGAGCAGTTCTTC. As protein: CASSAGDRGDEQFF. The chain joins TRBV5-1 to TRBJ2-1, with 7 bases matching TRBD2. From germline, CDR1 is SGHRS and CDR2 YFSETQ. The CDR3 spans 14 residues. J gave up 8 bases and V 4 bases, and 9 bases lay outside the gene matches.

Ten or more counts support this clonotype. This chain uses TRBV12-3 or TRBV12-4 with TRBJ2-5; no clear D gene. The CDR3 is made up of 14 amino acids. V dropped 1 base and J dropped 4 bases, with 10 bases sitting between them. The CDR3 DNA sequence: TGTGCCAGCAGTTTAGAGATTTCGCGAGAGACCCAGTACTTC. This sequence encodes CASSLEISRETQYF.

V usage is TRBV13 and J usage is TRBJ1-1; D remains ambiguous. V dropped 5 bases and J dropped 3 bases, with 13 bases sitting between them. Germline loops: CDR1 PRHDT, CDR2 FYEKMQ (reference sequence). The CDR3 runs 14 residues. The CDR3 DNA reads as TGTGCCAGCAGCAGCCTGGCGGGTGACACTGAAGCTTTCTTT. Translated: CASSSLAGDTEAFF.

This sequence joins TRBV6-6 and TRBJ1-5, with a tentative D call TRBD1 (6 bases). Germline V CDR1 and CDR2: MNHNY, SVGAGI (reference sequence). The V and J ends lost 6 bases and 1 base respectively, with 10 bases between them. The CDR3 contains 14 residues. The CDR3 DNA reads as TGTGCCAGCAGGACAACAGGGAGCAATCAGCCCCAGCATTTT. It specifies CASRTTGSNQPQHF.

There are a few counts of this clonotype. The rearrangement joins TRBV6-6 to TRBJ2-3; D is ambiguous. This CDR3 is 15 amino acids long. Trimming pared 4 bases from V and 0 bases from J, leaving 11 bases between. The germline gives CDR1 MNHNY, CDR2 SVGAGI (reference sequence). CDR3 sequence: CASSSPSESTDTQYF. CDR3 nucleotide sequence: TGTGCCAGCAGTTCCCCCTCGGAAAGCACAGATACGCAGTATTTT.

In its sample, this clonotype ranks as medium-sized. The chain recombines TRBV5-6 with TRBJ2-6, with no clear D. The germline V gene has CDR1 SGHDT and CDR2 YYEEEE. Deletions cut 1 base from V and 2 bases from J, with 10 bases between. This CDR3 comprises 16 residues. The CDR3 bases are TGTGCCAGCAGCTTGTGGGTGGGGACTGGGGCCAACGTCCTGACTTTC. This encodes CASSLWVGTGANVLTF.

This clonotype came up a few times. This chain connects TRBV20-1 to TRBJ1-2, with D perhaps TRBD1 (6 bases). Trimming stripped 0 bases from V and 3 bases from J, with 11 bases between. CDR3 length: 14 amino acids. Germline assignment: CDR1 DFQATT and CDR2 SNEGSKA (reference sequence). The CDR3 DNA sequence: TGCAGTGCTAGAGATTGGTCAGGGGACTATGGCTACACCTTC. Its protein is CSARDWSGDYGYTF.

This clonotype was found many times. The chain combines TRBV25-1 with TRBJ1-5, with D perhaps TRBD1 (6 bases). V was cut by 1 base and J by 6 bases, with 10 bases left in between. The CDR3 covers 14 residues. Germline CDR1 reads MGHDK; CDR2 reads SYGVNS. This CDR3 is CASSESGAFQPQHF. As DNA, the CDR3 is TGTGCCAGCAGTGAATCGGGGGCGTTTCAGCCCCAGCATTTT.

This clonotype was detected many times. The rearrangement uses TRBV20-1 and TRBJ1-5, with D perhaps TRBD1 (6 bases). Germline CDR1 DFQATT, CDR2 SNEGSKA (reference sequence). The CDR3 sequence is 13 residues long. V gave up 0 bases and J gave up 5 bases, with 8 bases separating them. In DNA form, the CDR3 reads TGCAGTGCTAGAGACCCAGGGGATCAGCCCCAGCATTTT. Amino acid sequence: CSARDPGDQPQHF.

In its sample, this clonotype ranks as medium-sized (0.01 to 0.1%). The genes are TRBV18 and TRBJ2-1; D tentatively reads TRBD1 or TRBD2 (5 bases each). V was cut by 3 bases and J by 5 bases, with 11 bases left in between. Germline loops: CDR1 KGHSH, CDR2 LQKENI. The CDR3 totals 14 residues. CDR3 sequence (DNA): TGTGCCAGCTCACCGGGGGAGAACAACAATGAGCAGTTCTTC. This translates into CASSPGENNNEQFF.

This clonotype is medium-sized. This chain joins TRBV7-2 and TRBJ2-2; 13 bases match TRBD2. This CDR3 comprises 17 residues. Germline-derived CDR1 and CDR2 are SGHTA and FQGNSA. V trimming: 1 base; J trimming: 7 bases; junction bases outside the gene matches: 6. CDR3 residues: CASSLVGTSGTSGELFF. CDR3 DNA: TGTGCCAGCAGCTTAGTAGGGACTAGCGGGACGAGCGGGGAGCTGTTTTTT. Together with reference TRBV7-2 and TRBJ2-2, the CDR3 gives the full variable domain: GAGVSQSPSNKVTEKGKDVELRCDPISGHTALYWYRQSLGQGLEFLIYFQGNSAPDKSGLPSDRFSAERTGGSVSTLTIQRTQQEDSAVYLCASSLVGTSGTSGELFFGEGSRLTVL.

This clonotype has just a few counts. V usage is TRBV28 and J usage is TRBJ2-7, with D hard to call. Per the germline V gene, CDR1 is MDHEN and CDR2 is SYDVKM. With 7 bases removed from V and 0 bases from J, the gap between germline ends came to 16 bases. This CDR3 spans 15 amino acids. The CDR3 protein is CASTTPQLGSYEQYF. DNA for the CDR3: TGTGCCAGCACAACCCCGCAGCTGGGCTCCTACGAGCAGTACTTC.